Listed here are 19 T cell receptor beta chains from one sample, sequenced in a study of radiotherapy plus CTLA-4 blockade in lung cancer. Libraries were prepared by immunoSEQ multiplex PCR; TCRdb keeps only in-frame clonotypes and omits some of them. The data hold 60,000 to 85,000 clones, with 70% to 90% observed a single time. The sample here was peripheral blood, taken from a patient treated with radiotherapy plus ipilimumab. These receptors all stem from a human donor with non-small cell lung cancer who had stable disease on radiotherapy plus ipilimumab.

The V gene is TRBV7-6, the J gene TRBJ2-3; no clear D gene. There are 14 residues in the CDR3. The germline gives CDR1 SGHVS, CDR2 FNYEAQ. V was shortened by 3 bases and J by 1 base, with 8 bases between the two germline ends. CDR3 bases: TGTGCCAGCAGCTTCATAGACGGCACAGATACGCAGTATTTT. Its protein is CASSFIDGTDTQYF. Together with reference TRBV7-6 and TRBJ2-3, the CDR3 gives the full variable domain: GAGVSQSPRYKVTKRGQDVALRCDPISGHVSLYWYRQALGQGPEFLTYFNYEAQQDKSGLPNDRFSAERPEGSISTLTIQRTEQRDSAMYRCASSFIDGTDTQYFGPGTRLTVL.

J is TRBJ1-3 and V is TRBV30, with D possibly being TRBD1 (6 bases). Per the germline V gene, CDR1 is GTSNPN and CDR2 is SVGIG (reference sequence). The CDR3 is made up of 14 amino acids. The V end was cut by 2 bases, the J end by 4 bases, with 12 bases between. In DNA form, the CDR3 reads TGTGCCTGGAGTACAAACAGGGTCGGAAACACCATATATTTT. As protein: CAWSTNRVGNTIYF.

The chain joins TRBV5-4 to TRBJ2-1; 8 bases map to TRBD2. Germline CDR1 SGHNT, CDR2 YYREEE (reference sequence). The CDR3 totals 15 residues. V trimming: 0 bases; J trimming: 8 bases; junction bases outside the gene matches: 7. CDR3 protein: CASSLERGGRYEQFF. In nucleotides, the CDR3 is TGTGCCAGCAGCTTGGAACGGGGGGGCAGGTATGAGCAGTTCTTC.

The CDR3 bases are TGTGCCAGCAGCAGGGGACTCATGAACACTGAAGCTTTCTTT. Translation: CASSRGLMNTEAFF. The chain links TRBV5-6 to TRBJ1-1; D might be TRBD1 (5 bases). Trimming cost V 4 bases and J 0 bases, with 10 bases left between them. This CDR3 has 14 amino acids. CDR1 is SGHDT and CDR2 is YYEEEE in the germline V gene.

The chain combines TRBV6-1 with TRBJ1-1, with TRBD1 identical over 7 bases. This CDR3 comprises 14 residues. Germline V gene lookup returns CDR1 MNHNS and CDR2 SASEGT. The trim removed 8 bases at V and 6 bases at J, leaving 12 bases unmatched. The DNA for the CDR3 is TGTGCCAGCCGTCCCTCACAGGGGATCGCTGAAGCTTTCTTT. Amino acid sequence: CASRPSQGIAEAFF.

The V and J genes are TRBV9 and TRBJ2-2; no reliable D call. Trimming cost V 3 bases and J 7 bases, with 13 bases left between them. From germline, CDR1 is SGDLS and CDR2 YYNGEE. This CDR3 comprises 14 residues. The CDR3 here is CASSANFGFGELFF. The DNA for the CDR3 is TGTGCCAGCAGCGCTAACTTCGGGTTCGGGGAGCTGTTTTTT. Full variable domain (outside the CDR3, taken from reference TRBV9 and TRBJ2-2): DSGVTQTPKHLITATGQRVTLRCSPRSGDLSVYWYQQSLDQGLQFLIQYYNGEERAKGNILERFSAQQFPDLHSELNLSSLELGDSALYFCASSANFGFGELFFGEGSRLTVL.

This rearrangement joins TRBV21-1 to TRBJ2-1; the D segment call TRBD1 is taken from the table without a DNA check. TRBV21-1 is recorded as a pseudogene. This CDR3 spans 15 amino acids. CDR3 nucleotides: TGTGCCAGCAGTTCTAGGCCAGGGGGTAACAATGAGCAGTTCTTC. Translating it yields CASSSRPGGNNEQFF.

Only one count was recorded for this clone. The rearrangement links TRBV30 to TRBJ1-5; 7 bases are shared with TRBD1. Looked up from germline, CDR1 is GTSNPN and CDR2 is SVGIG (reference sequence). Trimming at V came to 2 bases and at J to 2 bases, leaving 3 bases not matched to a gene. The CDR3 is 14 amino acids. The CDR3 DNA follows: TGTGCCTGGAGTAAAGGGGGCGGCAATCAGCCCCAGCATTTT. Its protein product is CAWSKGGGNQPQHF.

The rearrangement joins TRBV5-6 to TRBJ2-7; TRBD2 aligns across 13 bases. CDR3 length: 14 amino acids. Germline loops: CDR1 SGHDT, CDR2 YYEEEE. The V segment lost 5 bases and the J segment 7 bases; nucleotides outside the gene matches: 6. In DNA, the CDR3 is TGTGCCAGCAGGGGACTAGCGGGACTGGGAGAGCAGTACTTC. This gives the protein CASRGLAGLGEQYF. The full variable domain, its missing parts supplied by reference TRBV5-6 and TRBJ2-7, is DAGVTQSPTHLIKTRGQQVTLRCSPKSGHDTVSWYQQALGQGPQFIFQYYEEEERQRGNFPDRFSGHQFPNYSSELNVNALLLGDSALYLCASRGLAGLGEQYFGPGTRLTVT.

J is TRBJ2-7 and V is TRBV19, with 10 bases that match TRBD1. The V segment lost 9 bases and the J segment 2 bases; nucleotides outside the gene matches: 1. Per germline, CDR1 LNHDA and CDR2 SQIVND (reference sequence). CDR3 size: 12 residues. The DNA for the CDR3 is TGTGCCAGCGGGACAGGGGCCTACGAGCAGTACTTC. Its translation is CASGTGAYEQYF.

J is TRBJ2-7 and V is TRBV30, with 7 bases lining up with TRBD1. This CDR3 has 19 amino acids. Per germline, CDR1 GTSNPN and CDR2 SVGIG (reference sequence). The ends lost 2 bases at V and 0 bases at J; junction bases unmatched: 19. The CDR3 spells CAWSRNVRTGTVFSYEQYF. In DNA, the CDR3 is TGTGCCTGGAGTCGAAATGTCAGAACCGGGACAGTGTTCTCCTACGAGCAGTACTTC.

In regard to this clone: One junction end does not reproduce the germline sequence, and a read error may be involved. V and J are TRBV19 and TRBJ1-1, with D perhaps TRBD1 (6 bases). The CDR3 consists of 17 residues. The germline V gene has CDR1 LNHDA and CDR2 SQIVND (reference sequence). The CDR3 DNA is TGTGCCAGCAGTATAGGAACAGGGACGGGGATGAACACTGAAGCTTTCTTT. It is translated as CASSIGTGTGMNTEAFF. Drawing the rest from reference TRBV19 and TRBJ1-1, the complete variable domain is DGGITQSPKYLFRKEGQNVTLSCEQNLNHDAMYWYRQDPGQGLRLIYYSQIVNDFQKGDIAEGYSVSREKKESFPLTVTSAQKNPTAFYLCASSIGTGTGMNTEAFFGQGTRLTVV.

This clone was detected a few times. In DNA, the CDR3 is TGTGCCAGCAGTAATCCGGGACCCCCTTGGGAGCAGTACTTC. Its protein is CASSNPGPPWEQYF. The chain links TRBV28 to TRBJ2-7; D is perhaps TRBD1 or TRBD2 (5 bases each). The CDR3 length is 14 residues. Trimming left V 5 bases short and J 7 bases short, with 18 bases between. Germline V gene lookup returns CDR1 MDHEN and CDR2 SYDVKM. The entire variable domain, with the rest obtained from reference TRBV28 and TRBJ2-7, is as follows: DVKVTQSSRYLVKRTGEKVFLECVQDMDHENMFWYRQDPGLGLRLIYFSYDVKMKEKGDIPEGYSVSREKKERFSLILESASTNQTSMYLCASSNPGPPWEQYFGPGTRLTVT.

The chain links TRBV29-1 to TRBJ2-7; maybe TRBD1 (5 bases). CDR3 length: 13 residues. The V and J ends lost 2 bases and 5 bases respectively, with 13 bases between them. Germline CDR1 and CDR2: SQVTM and ANQGSEA. The CDR3 spells CSVEKGRKDEQYF. CDR3 nucleotide sequence: TGCAGCGTTGAAAAGGGGCGTAAGGACGAGCAGTACTTC.

This clone was observed a handful of times. The rearrangement joins TRBV10-3 to TRBJ2-7, with a tentative D call TRBD1 (6 bases). Trimming took off 5 bases at V and 7 bases at J, with 21 bases between the two ends. The germline V gene encodes CDR1 ENHRY and CDR2 SYGVKD. CDR3 size: 15 residues. The DNA of the CDR3 is TGTGCCATCAGTCCCGACAGGCCCCCGAATGGGGAGCAGTACTTC. Translation: CAISPDRPPNGEQYF.

This chain uses TRBV5-6 with TRBJ1-1; D ambiguous. Germline values: CDR1 SGHDT, CDR2 YYEEEE. The CDR3 is 13 residues long. V gave up 0 bases and J gave up 6 bases, with 9 bases separating them. The CDR3 coding sequence is TGTGCCAGCAGCTTGGTGGGTATCGCTGAAGCTTTCTTT. It codes for CASSLVGIAEAFF.

This chain links TRBV30 with TRBJ1-2, with TRBD1 matching over 7 bases. Germline CDR1 is GTSNPN and CDR2 is SVGIG (reference sequence). This CDR3 is 15 amino acids long. Losses at the gene ends were 1 base for V and 7 bases for J; bases not matched to a gene: 12. DNA of the CDR3: TGTGCCTGGAGTGATGGACAGGCCCTACGGAGTGGCTACACCTTC. Its translation: CAWSDGQALRSGYTF.

This clone appeared a few times. The chain recombines TRBV6-6 with TRBJ2-3, with a possible D match to TRBD2 (7 bases). CDR3 size: 14 residues. V was clipped by 7 bases and J by 5 bases, with 16 bases between them. Germline lookup yields CDR1 MNHNY and CDR2 SVGAGI (reference sequence). The CDR3 protein is CASIKGGPEDTQYF. As DNA, the CDR3 is TGTGCCAGCATCAAGGGGGGGCCGGAAGATACGCAGTATTTT.

The gene calls are TRBV7-9 and TRBJ2-4; tentative D call: TRBD2 (5 bases). The germline V gene has CDR1 SEHNR and CDR2 FQNEAQ (reference sequence). This CDR3 is built from 16 residues. Trimming took 5 bases from V and 6 from J, leaving 20 bases between them. The CDR3 sequence is CASSPPLRLARNIQYF. CDR3 DNA sequence: TGTGCCAGCAGCCCGCCCCTGAGGCTAGCAAGAAACATTCAGTACTTC. The variable domain in full, completed from reference TRBV7-9 and TRBJ2-4, reads DTGVSQNPRHKITKRGQNVTFRCDPISEHNRLYWYRQTLGQGPEFLTYFQNEAQLEKSRLLSDRFSAERPKGSFSTLEIQRTEQGDSAMYLCASSPPLRLARNIQYFGAGTRLSVL.